These T cell receptor beta chains were read from a single sample in a study of CD8 T cells in ankylosing spondylitis. In TCRdb, the 5' RACE reads were re-called with MiXCR into one record per CDR3 protein. Seen here are some 140,000 distinct CDR3 sequences, 6.5% to 8.5% observed once, and the top ten hold approximately 6.8%. The sequencing input was synovial fluid, either unsorted or a sorted T cell fraction (not recorded which). The receptor set was obtained from a male donor with ankylosing spondylitis. The CDR3 runs from the conserved cysteine through the conserved F or W. The D gene is left open where the match is weak. Clone size is shown for a subset of rows, as once, few, many or a class of expanded clone.

CASSQADGRAREETQYF | TGTGCCAGCAGCCAAGCGGACGGGAGGGCCCGGGAAGAGACCCAGTACTTC | TRBV3-1 | few | TRBJ2-5 | TRBD2
CASSLFSAVGLRTDTQYF | TGTGCCAGCAGCTTATTTTCCGCGGTGGGATTACGCACAGATACGCAGTATTTT | TRBV11-1 | - | TRBJ2-3 | -
CASSLWNGVIITDTQYF | TGTGCCAGCAGCTTATGGAACGGAGTTATAATCACAGATACGCAGTATTTT | TRBV7-9 | many | TRBJ2-3 | -
CASSELEGIQYF | TGCGCCAGCAGTGAGTTGGAGGGCATTCAGTACTTC | TRBV10-2 | many | TRBJ2-4 | -
CDSSLRQARERYF | TGTGACAGCAGCTTGAGACAGGCTCGGGAGCGGTACTTC | TRBV5-6 | few | TRBJ2-7 | -
CASSFKYNEQFF | TGTGCCAGCAGCTTTAAATACAATGAGCAGTTCTTC | TRBV5-6 | few | TRBJ2-1 | -
CASSQVGGLLGYTF | TGTGCCAGCAGCCAAGTCGGGGGTCTCCTTGGCTACACCTTC | TRBV3-1 | many | TRBJ1-2 | -
CASSPTGQGVGYTF | TGTGCCAGCAGCCCCACAGGACAGGGGGTCGGCTACACCTTC | TRBV6-2/TRBV6-3 | many | TRBJ1-2 | TRBD1
CASSSTYEQFF | TGTGCCAGCAGTTCCACTTATGAGCAGTTCTTC | TRBV27 | few | TRBJ2-1 | -
CSALKGRINQPQHF | TGCAGTGCACTTAAGGGTCGGATTAATCAGCCCCAGCATTTT | TRBV20-1 | many | TRBJ1-5 | -
CASSQDMLGQPQHF | TGCGCCAGCAGCCAAGATATGCTCGGTCAGCCCCAGCATTTT | TRBV4-1 | few | TRBJ1-5 | -
CATSRAASPVGDEQFF | TGTGCCACCAGCAGAGCCGCATCCCCCGTAGGCGATGAGCAGTTCTTC | TRBV15 | many | TRBJ2-1 | -
CASSIVGSTDTQYF | TGTGCCAGCAGTATCGTAGGCAGCACAGATACGCAGTATTTT | TRBV2 | many | TRBJ2-3 | -
CASSFTTGNGQPQHF | TGTGCCAGCAGTTTTACGACAGGGAATGGGCAGCCCCAGCATTTT | TRBV2 | many | TRBJ1-5 | TRBD1
CATSIGLPLVQGDQPQHF | TGTGCCACCAGCATCGGGCTTCCCTTGGTTCAGGGCGATCAGCCCCAGCATTTT | TRBV15 | - | TRBJ1-5 | -
CASSSWTVYNSPLHF | TGTGCCAGCAGTTCCTGGACAGTCTATAATTCACCCCTCCACTTT | TRBV6-5 | many | TRBJ1-6 | -